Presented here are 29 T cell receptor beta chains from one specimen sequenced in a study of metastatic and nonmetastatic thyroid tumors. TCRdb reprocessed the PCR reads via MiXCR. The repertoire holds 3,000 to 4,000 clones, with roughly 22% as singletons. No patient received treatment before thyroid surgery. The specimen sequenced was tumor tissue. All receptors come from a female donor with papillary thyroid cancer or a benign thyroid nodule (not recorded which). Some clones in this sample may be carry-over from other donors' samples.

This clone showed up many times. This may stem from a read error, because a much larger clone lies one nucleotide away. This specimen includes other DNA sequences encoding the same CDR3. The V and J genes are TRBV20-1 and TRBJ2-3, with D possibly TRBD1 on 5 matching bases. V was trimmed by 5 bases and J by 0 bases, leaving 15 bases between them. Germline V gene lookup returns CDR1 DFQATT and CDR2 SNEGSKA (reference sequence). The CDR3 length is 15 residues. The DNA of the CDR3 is TGCAGTGCTGGCGACAGATCTCTGAGCACAGATACGCAGTATTTT. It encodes CSAGDRSLSTDTQYF.

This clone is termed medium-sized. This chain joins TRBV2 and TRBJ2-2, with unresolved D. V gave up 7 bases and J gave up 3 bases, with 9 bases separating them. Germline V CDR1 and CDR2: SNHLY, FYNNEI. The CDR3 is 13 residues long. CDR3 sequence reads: CASIAGHTGELFF. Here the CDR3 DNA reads TGTGCCAGCATCGCAGGCCACACCGGGGAGCTGTTTTTT.

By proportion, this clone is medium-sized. In DNA, the CDR3 is TGTGCCAGCAAGCAAAGCGGGTCTTACAATGAGCAGTTCTTC. Its translation is CASKQSGSYNEQFF. The rearrangement links TRBV9 to TRBJ2-1; D perhaps matches TRBD2 (6 bases). Trimming shortened V by 6 bases and J by 4 bases, and 14 bases separated the two germline ends. There are 14 residues in the CDR3. From germline, CDR1 is SGDLS and CDR2 YYNGEE.

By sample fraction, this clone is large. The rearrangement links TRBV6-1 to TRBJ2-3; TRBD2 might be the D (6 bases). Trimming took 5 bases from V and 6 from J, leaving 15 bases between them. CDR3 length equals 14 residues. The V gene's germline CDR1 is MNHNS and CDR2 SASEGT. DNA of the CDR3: TGTGCCAGCAGTTCTCAAAGTGGGGGGGATACGCAGTATTTT. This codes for CASSSQSGGDTQYF.

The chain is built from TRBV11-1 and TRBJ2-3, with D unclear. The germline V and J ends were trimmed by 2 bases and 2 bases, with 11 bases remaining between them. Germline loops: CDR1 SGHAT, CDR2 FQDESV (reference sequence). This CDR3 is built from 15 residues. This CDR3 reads CASSLPESNTDTQYF. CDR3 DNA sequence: TGTGCCAGCAGCTTACCGGAGTCCAACACAGATACGCAGTATTTT. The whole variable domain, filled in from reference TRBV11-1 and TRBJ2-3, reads EAEVAQSPRYKITEKSQAVAFWCDPISGHATLYWYRQILGQGPELLVQFQDESVVDDSQLPKDRFSAERLKGVDSTLKIQPAELGDSAMYLCASSLPESNTDTQYFGPGTRLTVL.

The CDR3 reads CASSFSQSTEAFF. The CDR3 DNA reads as TGTGCCAGCAGTTTCAGTCAGTCCACTGAAGCTTTCTTT. This rearrangement joins TRBV12-3 or TRBV12-4 to TRBJ1-1; the D is unclear. V lost 3 bases and J lost 4, with 9 bases in between. This CDR3 spans 13 amino acids.

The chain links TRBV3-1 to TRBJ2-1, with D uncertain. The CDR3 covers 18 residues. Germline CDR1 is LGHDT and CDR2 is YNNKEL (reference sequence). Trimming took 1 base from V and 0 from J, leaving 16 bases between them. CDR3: CASSQVNLGRHSYNEQFF. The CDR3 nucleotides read TGTGCCAGCAGCCAAGTGAATTTGGGCAGACACTCCTACAATGAGCAGTTCTTC.

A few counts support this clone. The CDR3 sequence is CASSLKGTSSYEQYF. In DNA form, the CDR3 reads TGTGCCAGCAGTCTAAAAGGGACTAGTAGTTACGAGCAGTACTTC. The V call is TRBV6-1, the J call TRBJ2-7, with 8 positions matching TRBD2. With V trimmed by 5 bases and J by 4 bases, 10 bases remained unmatched. The germline V gene has CDR1 MNHNS and CDR2 SASEGT. The CDR3 is made up of 15 amino acids.

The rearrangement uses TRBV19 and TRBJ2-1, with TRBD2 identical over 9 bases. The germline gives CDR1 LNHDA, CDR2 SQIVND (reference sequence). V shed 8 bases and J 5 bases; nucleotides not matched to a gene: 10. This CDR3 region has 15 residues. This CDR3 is CASRLAGFTHNEQFF. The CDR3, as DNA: TGTGCCAGTCGTCTAGCGGGATTCACACACAATGAGCAGTTCTTC.

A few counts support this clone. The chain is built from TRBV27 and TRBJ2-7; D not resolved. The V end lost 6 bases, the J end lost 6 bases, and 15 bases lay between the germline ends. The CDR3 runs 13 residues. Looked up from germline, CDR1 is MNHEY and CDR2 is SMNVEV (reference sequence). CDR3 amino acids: CASRIRYVGEQYF. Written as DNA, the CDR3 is TGTGCCAGCAGGATTCGCTACGTGGGCGAGCAGTACTTC.

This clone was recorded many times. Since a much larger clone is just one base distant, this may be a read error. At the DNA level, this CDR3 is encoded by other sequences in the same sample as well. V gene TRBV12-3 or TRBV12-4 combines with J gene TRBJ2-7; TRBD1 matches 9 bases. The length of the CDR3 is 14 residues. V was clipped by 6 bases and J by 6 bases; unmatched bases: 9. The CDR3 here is CASSILDRGGEQYF. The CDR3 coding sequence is TGTGCCAGCAGCATCCTCGACAGGGGGGGCGAGCAGTACTTC.

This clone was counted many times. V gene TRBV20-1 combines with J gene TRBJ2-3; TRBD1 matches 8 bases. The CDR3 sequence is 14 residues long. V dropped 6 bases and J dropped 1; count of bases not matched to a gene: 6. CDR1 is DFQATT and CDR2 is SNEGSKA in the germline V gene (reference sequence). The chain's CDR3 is CSAETQGGTDTQYF. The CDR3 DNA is TGCAGTGCCGAGACACAGGGGGGCACAGATACGCAGTATTTT.

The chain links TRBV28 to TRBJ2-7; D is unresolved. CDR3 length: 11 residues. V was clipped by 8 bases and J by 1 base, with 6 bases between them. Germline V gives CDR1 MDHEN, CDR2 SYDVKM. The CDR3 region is CASGRSYEQYF. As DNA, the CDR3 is TGTGCCAGCGGAAGATCCTACGAGCAGTACTTC.

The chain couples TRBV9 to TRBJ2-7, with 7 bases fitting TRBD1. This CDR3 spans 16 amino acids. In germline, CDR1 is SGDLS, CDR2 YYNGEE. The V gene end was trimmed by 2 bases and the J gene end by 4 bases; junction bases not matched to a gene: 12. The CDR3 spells CASSVEGTALSYEQYF. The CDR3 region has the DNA TGTGCCAGCAGCGTGGAAGGGACAGCGCTGTCATACGAGCAGTACTTC.

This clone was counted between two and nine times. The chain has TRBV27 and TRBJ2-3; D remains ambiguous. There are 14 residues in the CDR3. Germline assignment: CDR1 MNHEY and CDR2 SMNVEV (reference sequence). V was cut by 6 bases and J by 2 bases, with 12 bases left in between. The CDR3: CASSLQDTTDTQYF. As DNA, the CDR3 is TGTGCCAGCAGCCTCCAAGACACCACAGATACGCAGTATTTT.

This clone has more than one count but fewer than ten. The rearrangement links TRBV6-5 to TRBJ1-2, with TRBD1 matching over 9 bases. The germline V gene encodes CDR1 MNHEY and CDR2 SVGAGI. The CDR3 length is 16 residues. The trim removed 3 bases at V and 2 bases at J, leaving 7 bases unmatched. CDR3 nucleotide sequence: TGTGCCAGCAGTTATTCACAGGGGGCACCGAACTATGGCTACACCTTC. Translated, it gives CASSYSQGAPNYGYTF.

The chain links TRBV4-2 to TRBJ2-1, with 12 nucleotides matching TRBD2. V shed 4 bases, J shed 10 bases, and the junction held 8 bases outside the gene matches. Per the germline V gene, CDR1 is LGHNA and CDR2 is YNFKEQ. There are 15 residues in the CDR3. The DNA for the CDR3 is TGTGCCAGCAGCCCTGAAGGGACTAGCGGGTGGGAGCAGTTCTTC. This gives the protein CASSPEGTSGWEQFF.

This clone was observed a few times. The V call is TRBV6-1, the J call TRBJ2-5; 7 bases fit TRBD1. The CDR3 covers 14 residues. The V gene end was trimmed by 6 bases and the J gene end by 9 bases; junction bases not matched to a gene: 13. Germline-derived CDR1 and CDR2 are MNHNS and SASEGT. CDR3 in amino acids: CASSHPGQLRSQYF. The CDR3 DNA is TGTGCCAGCAGCCACCCGGGACAGCTTAGGTCCCAGTACTTC.

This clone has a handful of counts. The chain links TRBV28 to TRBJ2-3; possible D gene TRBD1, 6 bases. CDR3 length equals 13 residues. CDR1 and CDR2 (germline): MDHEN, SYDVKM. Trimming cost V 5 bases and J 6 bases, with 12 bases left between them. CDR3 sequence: CASSVTQGDTQYF. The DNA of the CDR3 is TGTGCCAGCAGTGTAACACAGGGCGATACGCAGTATTTT.

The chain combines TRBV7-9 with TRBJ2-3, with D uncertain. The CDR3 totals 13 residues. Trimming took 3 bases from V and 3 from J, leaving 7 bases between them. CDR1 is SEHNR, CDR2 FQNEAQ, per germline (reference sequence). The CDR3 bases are TGTGCCAGCAGCTTTAAAGGAACAGATACGCAGTATTTT. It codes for CASSFKGTDTQYF.

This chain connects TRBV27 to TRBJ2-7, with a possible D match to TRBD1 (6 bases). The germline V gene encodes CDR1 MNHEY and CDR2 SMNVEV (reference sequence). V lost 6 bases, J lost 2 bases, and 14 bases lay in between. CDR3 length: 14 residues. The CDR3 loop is CASSSHRDTYEQYF. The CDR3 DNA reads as TGTGCCAGCAGCAGCCACAGGGATACCTACGAGCAGTACTTC.

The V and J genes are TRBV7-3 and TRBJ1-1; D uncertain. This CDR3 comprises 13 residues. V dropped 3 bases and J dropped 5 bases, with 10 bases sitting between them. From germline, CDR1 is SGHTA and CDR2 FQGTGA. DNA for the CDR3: TGTGCCAGCAGCTTCGGTATGGGAACTGAAGCTTTCTTT. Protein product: CASSFGMGTEAFF.

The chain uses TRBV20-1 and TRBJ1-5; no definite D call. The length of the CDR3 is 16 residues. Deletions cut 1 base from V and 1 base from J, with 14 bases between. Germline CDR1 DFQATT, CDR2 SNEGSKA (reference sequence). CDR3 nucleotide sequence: TGCAGTGCTAGAGGGCGGCGACTAGCAAGCAATCAGCCCCAGCATTTT. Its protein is CSARGRRLASNQPQHF.

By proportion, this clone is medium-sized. CDR3 nucleotide sequence: TGTGCCAGCAGCTTAGGGATACGGAACACCATATATTTT. As protein: CASSLGIRNTIYF. This sequence joins TRBV7-2 and TRBJ1-3; no reliable D call. Germline CDR1 is SGHTA and CDR2 is FQGNSA. This CDR3 is 13 amino acids long. V gave up 1 base and J gave up 7 bases, with 8 bases separating them.

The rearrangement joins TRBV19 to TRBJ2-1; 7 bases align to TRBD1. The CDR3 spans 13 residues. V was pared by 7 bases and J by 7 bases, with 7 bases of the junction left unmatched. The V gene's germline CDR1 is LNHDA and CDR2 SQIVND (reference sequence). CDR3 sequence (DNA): TGTGCCAGTACCGAGACAGGGCGGAATGAGCAGTTCTTC. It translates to CASTETGRNEQFF.

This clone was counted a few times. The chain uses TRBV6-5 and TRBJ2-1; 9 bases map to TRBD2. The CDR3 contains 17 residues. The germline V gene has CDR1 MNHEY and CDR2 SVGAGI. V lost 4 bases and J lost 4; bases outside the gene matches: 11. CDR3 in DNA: TGTGCCAGCAGTTTTTGGTATAGCGGGAGTAAGTACAATGAGCAGTTCTTC. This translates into CASSFWYSGSKYNEQFF.

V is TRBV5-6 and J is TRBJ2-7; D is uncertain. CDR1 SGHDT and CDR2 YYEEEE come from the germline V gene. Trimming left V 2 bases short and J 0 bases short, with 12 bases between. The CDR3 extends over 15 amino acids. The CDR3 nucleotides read TGTGCCAGCAGCTTTGGAAACCACCTCTCCTACGAGCAGTACTTC. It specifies CASSFGNHLSYEQYF. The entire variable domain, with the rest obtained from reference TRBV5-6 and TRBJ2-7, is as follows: DAGVTQSPTHLIKTRGQQVTLRCSPKSGHDTVSWYQQALGQGPQFIFQYYEEEERQRGNFPDRFSGHQFPNYSSELNVNALLLGDSALYLCASSFGNHLSYEQYFGPGTRLTVT.

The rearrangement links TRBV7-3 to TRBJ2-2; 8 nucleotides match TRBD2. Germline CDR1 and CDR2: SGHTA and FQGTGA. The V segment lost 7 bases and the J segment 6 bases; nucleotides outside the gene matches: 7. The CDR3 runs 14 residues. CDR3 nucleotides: TGTGCCAGCACTGCGACTAGCGCAGCCGGGGAGCTGTTTTTT. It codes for CASTATSAAGELFF.

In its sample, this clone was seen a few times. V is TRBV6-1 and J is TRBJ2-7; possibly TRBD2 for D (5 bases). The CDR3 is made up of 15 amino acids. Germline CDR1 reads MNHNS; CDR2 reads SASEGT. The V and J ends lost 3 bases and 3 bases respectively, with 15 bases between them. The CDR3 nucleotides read TGTGCCAGCAGTGAGGTTTCGGGGTTTAGCTACGAGCAGTACTTC. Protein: CASSEVSGFSYEQYF.